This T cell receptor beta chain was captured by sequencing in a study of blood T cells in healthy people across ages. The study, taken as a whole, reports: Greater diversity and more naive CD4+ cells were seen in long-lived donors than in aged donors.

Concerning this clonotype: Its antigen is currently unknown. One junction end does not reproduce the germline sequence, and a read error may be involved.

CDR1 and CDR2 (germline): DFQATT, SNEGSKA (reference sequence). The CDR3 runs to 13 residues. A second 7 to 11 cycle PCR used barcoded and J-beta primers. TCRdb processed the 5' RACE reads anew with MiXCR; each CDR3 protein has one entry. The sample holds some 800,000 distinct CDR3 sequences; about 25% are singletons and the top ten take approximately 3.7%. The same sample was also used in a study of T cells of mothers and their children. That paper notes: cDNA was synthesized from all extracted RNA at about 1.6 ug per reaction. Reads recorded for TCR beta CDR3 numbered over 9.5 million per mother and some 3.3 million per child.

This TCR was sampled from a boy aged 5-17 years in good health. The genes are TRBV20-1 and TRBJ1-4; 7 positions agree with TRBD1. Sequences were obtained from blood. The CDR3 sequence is CSANPGQDEELFF. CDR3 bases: TGCAGTGCTAACCCAGGACAGGATGAAGAACTGTTTTTT.